Below, 24 T cell receptor beta chains from the same sample are listed, as sequenced in a study of blood T cell repertoires in COVID-19. Libraries were prepared by immunoSEQ multiplex PCR; TCRdb keeps only in-frame clonotypes and omits some of them. The table includes almost 200,000 clones, roughly 90% detected once. What was sequenced was PBMCs or T cells enriched from blood (not recorded which). Every receptor here comes from a woman aged 18-35 years who had recovered from COVID-19.

The V and J genes are TRBV4-1 and TRBJ2-7, with D possibly being TRBD2 (5 bases). CDR3 length equals 14 residues. Per the germline V gene, CDR1 is MGHRA and CDR2 is YSYEKL. Between the trimmed V and J ends, which lost 3 bases and 0 bases, there was a span of 9 bases. Here the CDR3 reads CASSHGLSSYEQYF. In DNA form, the CDR3 reads TGCGCCAGCAGCCATGGACTCAGCTCCTACGAGCAGTACTTC.

V gene TRBV13 combines with J gene TRBJ1-6; perhaps TRBD1 as D (5 bases). CDR3 length: 15 residues. The V and J ends lost 3 bases and 5 bases respectively, with 11 bases between them. From germline, CDR1 is PRHDT and CDR2 FYEKMQ (reference sequence). CDR3 amino acids: CASSFPGSHNSPLHF. The CDR3 DNA reads TGTGCCAGCAGCTTTCCAGGGTCCCATAATTCACCCCTCCACTTT.

This clone has only one observation. V is TRBV9 and J is TRBJ1-2; possibly TRBD1 for D (5 bases). Germline CDR1 reads SGDLS; CDR2 reads YYNGEE. V gave up 3 bases and J gave up 8 bases, with 14 bases separating them. The CDR3 totals 13 residues. CDR3 coding DNA: TGTGCCAGCAGCGCACCCGGGGGGGACGGCTACACCTTC. Translation: CASSAPGGDGYTF.

This clone was found a few times. The V gene is TRBV11-3, the J gene TRBJ2-1; 7 bases agree with TRBD1. The germline gives CDR1 SGHNT, CDR2 YENEEA. Trimming cost V 3 bases and J 3 bases; bases outside gene matches: 5. The CDR3 length is 15 residues. The CDR3 sequence: CASSLRAGGYNEQFF. The CDR3 bases are TGTGCCAGCAGCTTGCGGGCAGGGGGCTACAATGAGCAGTTCTTC.

The chain recombines TRBV6-5 with TRBJ1-3, with TRBD1 matching over 7 bases. V dropped 2 bases and J dropped 2; count of bases not matched to a gene: 3. CDR3 length: 15 residues. Per the germline V gene, CDR1 is MNHEY and CDR2 is SVGAGI. CDR3 region: CASSYATGTGNTIYF. CDR3 nucleotide sequence: TGTGCCAGCAGTTACGCGACAGGGACTGGAAACACCATATATTTT.

Here the CDR3 reads CASSRQGDSGNTIYF. Here the CDR3 DNA reads TGTGCCAGTAGTCGACAGGGGGACTCTGGAAACACCATATATTTT. The chain carries TRBV19 and TRBJ1-3; 9 nucleotides match TRBD1. CDR1 and CDR2 (germline): LNHDA, SQIVND (reference sequence). V trimming: 5 bases; J trimming: 0 bases; junction bases outside the gene matches: 2. CDR3 length: 15 residues. Full variable domain (rest looked up from reference TRBV19 and TRBJ1-3): DGGITQSPKYLFRKEGQNVTLSCEQNLNHDAMYWYRQDPGQGLRLIYYSQIVNDFQKGDIAEGYSVSREKKESFPLTVTSAQKNPTAFYLCASSRQGDSGNTIYFGEGSWLTVV.

The gene calls are TRBV28 and TRBJ1-5; TRBD1 agrees at 8 bases. The germline V gene has CDR1 MDHEN and CDR2 SYDVKM. The length of the CDR3 is 18 residues. V shed 1 base, J shed 0 bases, and the junction held 8 bases outside the gene matches. The CDR3 DNA reads as TGTGCCAGCAGTTTATTTCAGGGGGGACAGGATAGCAATCAGCCCCAGCATTTT. It encodes CASSLFQGGQDSNQPQHF.

The chain couples TRBV5-1 to TRBJ1-5; D is unresolved. Per germline, CDR1 SGHRS and CDR2 YFSETQ. There are 13 residues in the CDR3. V lost 7 bases and J 0 bases, leaving 8 bases between the germline ends. For the CDR3, the DNA is TGCGCCAGCCGGGAAAATAGCAATCAGCCCCAGCATTTT. Protein sequence: CASRENSNQPQHF.

This chain connects TRBV5-1 to TRBJ1-1; 7 bases align to TRBD1. Germline assignment: CDR1 SGHRS and CDR2 YFSETQ. CDR3 length: 14 residues. V dropped 4 bases and J dropped 1; count of bases not matched to a gene: 4. CDR3 sequence reads: CASSRTGPNTEAFF. The DNA of the CDR3 is TGCGCCAGCAGCCGGACAGGCCCGAACACTGAAGCTTTCTTT.

This sequence joins TRBV15 and TRBJ1-2; D is undetermined. Germline V CDR1 and CDR2: LNHNV, YYDKDF (reference sequence). Trimming cost V 4 bases and J 2 bases, with 8 bases left between them. The CDR3 totals 13 residues. The CDR3 reads CATSTDLNYGYTF. The CDR3 region has the DNA TGTGCCACCAGCACGGACTTGAACTATGGCTACACCTTC.

This chain uses TRBV27 with TRBJ1-5; D gene unclear. V was shortened by 2 bases and J by 5 bases, with 7 bases between the two germline ends. Per the germline V gene, CDR1 is MNHEY and CDR2 is SMNVEV (reference sequence). This CDR3 is 13 amino acids long. The CDR3 here is CASSLGVYQPQHF. DNA for the CDR3: TGTGCCAGCAGTTTAGGAGTCTATCAGCCCCAGCATTTT.

The J gene is TRBJ1-1, the V gene TRBV7-2; unclear D gene. The CDR3 runs 14 residues. Germline V gives CDR1 SGHTA, CDR2 FQGNSA. Trimming pared 0 bases from V and 0 bases from J, leaving 5 bases between. The CDR3 DNA follows: TGTGCCAGCAGCTTAGCAAACATGAACACTGAAGCTTTCTTT. It is translated as CASSLANMNTEAFF.

As to this clone: One junction end disagrees with the germline gene, perhaps due to a read error. V gene TRBV10-1 combines with J gene TRBJ2-1; 7 bases fit TRBD2. This CDR3 comprises 15 residues. The germline V gene encodes CDR1 WNHNN and CDR2 SYGVQD (reference sequence). The CDR3: CASTEVPRGYNEQFF. Here the CDR3 DNA reads TGCGCCAGCACTGAGGTACCGCGGGGGTACAATGAGCAGTTCTTC.

The chain carries TRBV4-2 and TRBJ1-6, with D tentatively TRBD1 (6 bases). V was pared by 4 bases and J by 7 bases, with 8 bases between. CDR1 LGHNA and CDR2 YNFKEQ come from the germline V gene. The CDR3 sequence is 13 residues long. CDR3 bases: TGTGCCAGCAGCCCCGACAGGAATTCACCCCTCCACTTT. Translating gives CASSPDRNSPLHF.

The J gene is TRBJ2-1, the V gene TRBV7-9; D not certain. The CDR3 extends over 13 amino acids. V shed 3 bases and J shed 5 bases, with 8 bases lying between them. Per germline, CDR1 SEHNR and CDR2 FQNEAQ (reference sequence). CDR3 nucleotides: TGTGCCAGCAGCTTGAGCGAGAACAATGAGCAGTTCTTC. As protein: CASSLSENNEQFF.

This chain joins TRBV5-6 and TRBJ1-4; possible D gene TRBD1, 6 bases. The V end lost 0 bases, the J end lost 7 bases, and 13 bases lay between the germline ends. CDR1 SGHDT and CDR2 YYEEEE come from the germline V gene. There are 15 residues in the CDR3. The chain's CDR3 is CASSLAGGTSEKLFF. DNA of the CDR3: TGTGCCAGCAGCTTGGCGGGAGGGACAAGTGAAAAACTGTTTTTT.

The V gene is TRBV6-5, the J gene TRBJ1-2; D not certain. CDR3 length: 13 residues. V lost 5 bases and J 5 bases, leaving 12 bases between the germline ends. The germline CDR1 and CDR2 sequences are MNHEY and SVGAGI. DNA of the CDR3: TGTGCCAGCAGTCCCAACCTTCTATATGGCTACACCTTC. This sequence encodes CASSPNLLYGYTF.

The gene calls are TRBV27 and TRBJ2-7, with D tentatively TRBD1 (6 bases). The V end lost 6 bases, the J end lost 2 bases, and 17 bases lay between the germline ends. This CDR3 is 15 amino acids long. Germline values: CDR1 MNHEY, CDR2 SMNVEV (reference sequence). CDR3 in amino acids: CASSTTGMPTYEQYF. As DNA, the CDR3 is TGTGCCAGCAGCACAACAGGGATGCCGACCTACGAGCAGTACTTC.

This chain uses TRBV7-9 with TRBJ1-2; TRBD1 aligns across 10 bases. Germline V gene data show CDR1 as SEHNR and CDR2 as FQNEAQ (reference sequence). J was trimmed by 4 bases and V by 5 bases; bases with no gene match: 16. The CDR3 length is 18 residues. CDR3 sequence (DNA): TGTGCCAGCAGCGATCCCGGGACAGGGGCCATTTTTTTCTATGGCTACACCTTC. Translating gives CASSDPGTGAIFFYGYTF.

CDR3 nucleotide sequence: TGTGCCAGCAGCCAAGATCGGGGGGCCTTCTACGAGCAGTACTTC. Its translation is CASSQDRGAFYEQYF. V is TRBV4-2 and J is TRBJ2-7; perhaps TRBD2 as D (7 bases). Germline CDR1 is LGHNA and CDR2 is YNFKEQ. V was clipped by 0 bases and J by 3 bases, with 12 bases between them. The CDR3 extends over 15 amino acids.

This chain uses TRBV11-2 with TRBJ2-1, with TRBD1 matching over 7 bases. CDR1 SGHAT and CDR2 FQNNGV come from the germline V gene. After removal of 3 bases from V and 4 bases from J, the junction contained 18 bases not matched to a gene. This CDR3 spans 19 amino acids. The CDR3 loop is CASSLGRQGTRQVYNEQFF. The CDR3 DNA follows: TGTGCCAGCAGCTTGGGACGACAGGGAACCCGTCAAGTTTACAATGAGCAGTTCTTC.

The chain links TRBV6-1 to TRBJ1-4; 7 bases are a match to TRBD1. In germline, CDR1 is MNHNS, CDR2 SASEGT. The length of the CDR3 is 15 residues. V lost 2 bases to trimming and J lost 6 bases; unmatched junction nucleotides: 6. CDR3 nucleotides: TGTGCCAGCAGTGAACCCCATGGGACAGATGAAAAACTGTTTTTT. Its translation: CASSEPHGTDEKLFF.

The chain has TRBV28 and TRBJ2-2; 7 positions match TRBD1. With V trimmed by 2 bases and J by 4 bases, 4 bases remained unmatched. The CDR3 is 15 amino acids. CDR1 is MDHEN and CDR2 is SYDVKM in the germline V gene. The CDR3, as DNA: TGTGCCAGCAGTTTAAGGCAGGGGGTCACCGGGGAGCTGTTTTTT. This codes for CASSLRQGVTGELFF.

This rearrangement joins TRBV6-5 to TRBJ1-2; 10 nucleotides agree with TRBD1. Trimming at V came to 4 bases and at J to 2 bases, leaving 1 base not matched to a gene. CDR1 and CDR2 (germline): MNHEY, SVGAGI. The CDR3 is made up of 14 amino acids. CDR3 region: CASSLDRGNYGYTF. CDR3 nucleotide sequence: TGTGCCAGCAGTTTGGACAGGGGGAACTATGGCTACACCTTC.